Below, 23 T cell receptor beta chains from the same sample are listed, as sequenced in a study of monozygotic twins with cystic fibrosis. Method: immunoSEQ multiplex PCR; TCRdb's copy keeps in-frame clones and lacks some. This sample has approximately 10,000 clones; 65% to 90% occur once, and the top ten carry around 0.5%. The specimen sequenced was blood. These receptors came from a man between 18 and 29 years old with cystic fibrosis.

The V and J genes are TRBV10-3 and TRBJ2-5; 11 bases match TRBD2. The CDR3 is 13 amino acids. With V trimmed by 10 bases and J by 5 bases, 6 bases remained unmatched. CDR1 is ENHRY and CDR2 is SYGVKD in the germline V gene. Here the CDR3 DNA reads TGTGCCACCGGGACTAGCGGTGGGGAGACCCAGTACTTC. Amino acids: CATGTSGGETQYF.

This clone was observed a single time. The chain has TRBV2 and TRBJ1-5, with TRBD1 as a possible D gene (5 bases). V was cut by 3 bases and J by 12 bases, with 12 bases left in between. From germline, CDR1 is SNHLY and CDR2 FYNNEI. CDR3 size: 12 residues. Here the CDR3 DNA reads TGTGCCAGCAGTGACAGGGCGACAAGCCAGCATTTT. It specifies CASSDRATSQHF.

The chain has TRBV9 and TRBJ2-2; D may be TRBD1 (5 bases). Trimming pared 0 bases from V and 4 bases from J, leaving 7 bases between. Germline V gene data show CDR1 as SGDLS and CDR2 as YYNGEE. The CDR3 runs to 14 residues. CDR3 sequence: CASSVEDTTGELFF. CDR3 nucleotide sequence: TGTGCCAGCAGCGTAGAGGACACCACCGGGGAGCTGTTTTTT.

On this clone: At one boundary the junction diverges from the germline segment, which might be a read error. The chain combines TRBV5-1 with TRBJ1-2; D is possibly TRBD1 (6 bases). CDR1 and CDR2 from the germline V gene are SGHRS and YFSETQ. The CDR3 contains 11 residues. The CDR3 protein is CASSARAGVPF. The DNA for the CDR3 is TGCGCCAGCAGCGCCCGGGCAGGGGTGCCCTTC.

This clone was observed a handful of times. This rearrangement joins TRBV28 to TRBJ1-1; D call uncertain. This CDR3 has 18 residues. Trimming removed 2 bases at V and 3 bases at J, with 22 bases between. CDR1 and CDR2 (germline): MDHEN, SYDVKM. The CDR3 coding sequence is TGTGCCAGCAGTTTACCCCCCTACCCTAATACCGTGTACACTGAAGCTTTCTTT. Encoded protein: CASSLPPYPNTVYTEAFF.

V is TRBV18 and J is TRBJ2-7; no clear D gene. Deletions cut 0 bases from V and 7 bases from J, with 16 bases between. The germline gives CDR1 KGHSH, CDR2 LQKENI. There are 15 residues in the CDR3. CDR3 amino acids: CASSPPSPRLYEQYF. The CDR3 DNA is TGTGCCAGCTCACCACCCTCCCCCAGACTTTATGAGCAGTACTTC.

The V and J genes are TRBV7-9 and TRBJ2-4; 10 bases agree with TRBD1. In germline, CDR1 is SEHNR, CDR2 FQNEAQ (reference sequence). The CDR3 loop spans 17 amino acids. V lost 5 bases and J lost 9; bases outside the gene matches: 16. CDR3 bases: TGTGCCAGCAGCCCAGGGAGTTTAGGGACAGGGGTTACCATTCAGTACTTC. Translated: CASSPGSLGTGVTIQYF.

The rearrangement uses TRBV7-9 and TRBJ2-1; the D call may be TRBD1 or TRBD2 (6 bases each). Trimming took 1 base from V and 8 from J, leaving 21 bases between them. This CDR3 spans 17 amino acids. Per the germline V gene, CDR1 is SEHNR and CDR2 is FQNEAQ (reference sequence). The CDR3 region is CASSLEGGKNGVHEQFF. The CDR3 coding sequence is TGTGCCAGCAGCTTAGAGGGGGGCAAAAACGGGGTCCATGAGCAGTTCTTC.

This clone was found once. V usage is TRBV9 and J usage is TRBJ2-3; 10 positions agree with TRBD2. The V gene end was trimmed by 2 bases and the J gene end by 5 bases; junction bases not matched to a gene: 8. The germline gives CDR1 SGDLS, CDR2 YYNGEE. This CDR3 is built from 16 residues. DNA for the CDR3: TGTGCCAGCAGCGTTAGTGGTAGCGGGAGGCAAGATACGCAGTATTTT. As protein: CASSVSGSGRQDTQYF. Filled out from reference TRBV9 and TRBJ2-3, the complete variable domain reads DSGVTQTPKHLITATGQRVTLRCSPRSGDLSVYWYQQSLDQGLQFLIQYYNGEERAKGNILERFSAQQFPDLHSELNLSSLELGDSALYFCASSVSGSGRQDTQYFGPGTRLTVL.

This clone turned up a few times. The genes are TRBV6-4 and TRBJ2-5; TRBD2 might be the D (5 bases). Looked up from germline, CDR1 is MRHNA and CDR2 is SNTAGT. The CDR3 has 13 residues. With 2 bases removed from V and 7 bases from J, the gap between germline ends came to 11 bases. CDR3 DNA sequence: TGTGCCAGCAGTGACGTGGTCGAGGGGACCCAGTACTTC. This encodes CASSDVVEGTQYF.

The CDR3 DNA reads as TGTGCCAGCAGCTTGGCCGGGACAGGCCACGAGCAGTACTTC. Amino acid sequence: CASSLAGTGHEQYF. The chain recombines TRBV5-5 with TRBJ2-7; 8 nucleotides match TRBD1. V dropped 0 bases and J dropped 5; count of bases not matched to a gene: 4. The CDR3 extends over 14 amino acids. Per the germline V gene, CDR1 is SGHKS and CDR2 is YYEKEE (reference sequence).

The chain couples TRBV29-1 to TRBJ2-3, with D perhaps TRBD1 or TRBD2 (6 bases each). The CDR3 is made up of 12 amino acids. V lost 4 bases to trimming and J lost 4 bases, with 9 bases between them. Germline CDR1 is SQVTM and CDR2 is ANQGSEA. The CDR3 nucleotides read TGCAGCGTTGTGGAGGGGGCAGATACGCAGTATTTT. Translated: CSVVEGADTQYF.

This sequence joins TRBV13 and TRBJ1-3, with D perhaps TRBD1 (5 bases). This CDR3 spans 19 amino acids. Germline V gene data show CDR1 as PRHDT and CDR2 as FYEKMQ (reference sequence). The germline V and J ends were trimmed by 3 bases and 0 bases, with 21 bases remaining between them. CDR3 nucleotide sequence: TGTGCCAGCAGCTTTAGCTACAGGCGTAGCACTCTCTCTGGAAACACCATATATTTT. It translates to CASSFSYRRSTLSGNTIYF.

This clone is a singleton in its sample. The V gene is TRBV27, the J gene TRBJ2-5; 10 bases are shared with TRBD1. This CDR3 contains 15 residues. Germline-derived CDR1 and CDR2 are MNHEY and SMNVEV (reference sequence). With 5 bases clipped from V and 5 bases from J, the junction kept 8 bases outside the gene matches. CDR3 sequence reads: CASSPQGQGRETQYF. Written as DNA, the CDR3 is TGTGCCAGCAGTCCCCAGGGACAGGGGAGGGAGACCCAGTACTTC.

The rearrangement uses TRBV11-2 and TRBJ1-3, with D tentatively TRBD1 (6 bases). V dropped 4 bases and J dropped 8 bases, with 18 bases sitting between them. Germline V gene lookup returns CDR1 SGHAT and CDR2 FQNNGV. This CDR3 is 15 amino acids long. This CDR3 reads CASSSSGTAGDTIYF. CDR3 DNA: TGTGCCAGCAGCTCTTCCGGGACTGCAGGGGACACCATATATTTT.

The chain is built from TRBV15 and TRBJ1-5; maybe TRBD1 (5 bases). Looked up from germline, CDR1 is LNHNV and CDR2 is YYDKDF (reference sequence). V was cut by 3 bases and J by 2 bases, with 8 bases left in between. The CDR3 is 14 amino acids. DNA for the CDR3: TGTGCCACCAGCAGGGGGGTCGGCAATCAGCCCCAGCATTTT. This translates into CATSRGVGNQPQHF.

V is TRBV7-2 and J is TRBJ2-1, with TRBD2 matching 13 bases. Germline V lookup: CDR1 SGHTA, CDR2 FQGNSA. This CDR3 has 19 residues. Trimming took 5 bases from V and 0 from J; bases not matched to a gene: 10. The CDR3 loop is CASSQRLAGGRSSYNEQFF. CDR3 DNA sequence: TGTGCCAGCAGCCAGAGACTAGCGGGAGGTCGGAGCTCCTACAATGAGCAGTTCTTC.

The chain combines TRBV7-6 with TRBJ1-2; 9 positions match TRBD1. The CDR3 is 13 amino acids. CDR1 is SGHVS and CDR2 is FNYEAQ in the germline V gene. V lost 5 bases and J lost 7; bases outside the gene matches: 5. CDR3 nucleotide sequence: TGTGCCAGCAGCCGGGGACAGGGTTTTGGCTACACCTTC. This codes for CASSRGQGFGYTF.

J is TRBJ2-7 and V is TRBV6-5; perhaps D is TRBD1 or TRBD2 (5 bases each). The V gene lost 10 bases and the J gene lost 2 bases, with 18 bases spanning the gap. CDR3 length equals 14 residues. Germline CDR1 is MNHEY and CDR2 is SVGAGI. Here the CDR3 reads CATRDPGLPYEQYF. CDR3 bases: TGTGCCACCCGCGACCCGGGGCTCCCCTACGAGCAGTACTTC.

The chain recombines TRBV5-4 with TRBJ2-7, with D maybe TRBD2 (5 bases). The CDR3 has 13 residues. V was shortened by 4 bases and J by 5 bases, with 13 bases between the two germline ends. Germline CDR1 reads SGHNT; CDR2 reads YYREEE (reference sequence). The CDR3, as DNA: TGTGCCAGCAGCCCACGGGAAAAGAACGAGCAGTACTTC. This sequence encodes CASSPREKNEQYF.

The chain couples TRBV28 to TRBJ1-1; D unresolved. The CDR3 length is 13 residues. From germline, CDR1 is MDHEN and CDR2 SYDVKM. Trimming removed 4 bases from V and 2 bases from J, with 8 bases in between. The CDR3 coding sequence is TGTGCCAGCAGTTCAAATTTAAACACTGAAGCTTTCTTT. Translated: CASSSNLNTEAFF.

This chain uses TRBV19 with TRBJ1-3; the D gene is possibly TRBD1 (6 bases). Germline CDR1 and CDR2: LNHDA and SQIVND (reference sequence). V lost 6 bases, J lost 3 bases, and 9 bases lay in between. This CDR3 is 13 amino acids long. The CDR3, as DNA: TGTGCCAGTAGAAGACAGGTTGGAAACACCATATATTTT. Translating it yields CASRRQVGNTIYF.

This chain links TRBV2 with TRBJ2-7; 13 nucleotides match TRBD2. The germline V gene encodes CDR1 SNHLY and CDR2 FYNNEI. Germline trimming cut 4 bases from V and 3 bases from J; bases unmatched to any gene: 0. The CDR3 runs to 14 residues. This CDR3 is CASSGTSGGYEQYF. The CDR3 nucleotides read TGTGCCAGCAGTGGGACTAGCGGGGGCTACGAGCAGTACTTC.